Below, one T cell receptor beta chain is given with its context. The antigen it binds to is not known. No much larger clonotype is one base removed from it; base qualities were not supplied. The sample is drawn from a study of T cell responses to AZD1222 COVID-19 vaccine (TCRdb year 2021). Regarding the complete study: AZD1222 recipients whose second dose came at about 4 weeks and those whose second dose came at about 12 weeks were combined into one group, since spike-specific TCR depth and breadth did not differ between the two schedules. TCR sequencing covered some 240 trial participants: nearly 210 given two doses of AZD1222 and about 26 given two doses of MenACWY control vaccine. Enrollment into the trials was organized by age into subgroups of 18-55, 56-69 and 70-plus years, and those subgroups contained about 150, 27 and 61 TCR-sequenced participants, respectively. General conclusions and limits of the study: After two AZD1222 doses, spike-specific TCR breadth and depth were significantly higher than at day 0 and than in MenACWY recipients. Conclusions about previously exposed vaccinees are limited, since just a handful of AZD1222 recipients were seropositive for SARS-CoV-2 at baseline. Participants were mostly white British and included more females than males, and it was suggested by the authors that clonal diversity may have been underestimated. Epitopes outside the regions mutated in the B.1.351 and B.1.1.7 variants were reportedly recognized by nearly half of the unique spike-specific TCRs. In the small 56-69-year group, the increase in depth fell short of significance, most likely because of low power. Vaccine-associated CD4 TCRs spanned the whole spike protein, with dominant responses in regions 160-218 and 743-854. Because no day 14 peak-response samples were available, the repertoires could be characterized only after the peak T cell response.

Germline trimming amounts to 3 bases on V and 3 bases on J, with 3 as the count of junction bases outside the gene matches. Looking up the germline V gene yields CDR1 SQVTM and CDR2 ANQGSEA. From its cysteine to its phenylalanine, the CDR3 spans 13 amino acids. Just CDR3 DNA is preserved here, 39 bases in frame from base 1. Read against the paper, the sample's time point label means: baseline before first vaccination. Vaccinee samples were obtained from the UK trials COV001 and COV002, which included a single-blind randomized controlled phase 2/3 trial of AZD1222 (ChAdOx1 nCoV-19) in healthy adults. Trial participant PBMC samples were collected at day 0 and day 28 after the second dose for TCRbeta chain sequencing. The CDR3 regions of human TCRbeta chains were subjected to immunosequencing. As for the authors' bioinformatics: Repertoire TCRs were matched against a reference library of SARS-CoV-2-specific TCRs generated with the MIRA antigen-specificity platform. Breadth was defined as the fraction of unique TCRs that were SARS-CoV-2-associated, and depth was defined as the fraction of total T cells that were SARS-CoV-2-associated. Using the MIRA data, every spike-specific TCR was mapped to the spike region that the TCR reacted to and assigned to either a CD4 or a CD8 class. Log10-transformed breadth and depth values were compared by one-way ANOVA with Sidak's multiple comparisons tests. TCRdb provides this immuneACCESS table in a form limited to in-frame rearrangements. Some clones are lacking; in checked studies, under half of them reflect an unresolved V gene, and why the rest are absent is not known. The V and J calls and clone size come from that table; D and trimming were worked out from the DNA. This sample lists roughly 110,000 clones; roughly 80% were detected once. The ten largest clones represent about 9% of the sample.

The sequence joins TRBV29-1 to TRBJ2-7; 9 bases in the middle match TRBD1. The sequence came from an adult in good health. The sequences come from peripheral blood, collected on day 0 of AZD1222 vaccination. This receptor carries the CDR3 CSVDPGQGYEQYF. The bases read TGCAGCGTTGATCCGGGACAGGGCTACGAGCAGTACTTC.